The 2 T cell receptor beta chains below were found in one sample sequenced in a study of control samples from healthy donors and cancer patients. Some clones are missing from TCRdb's copy, which holds only in-frame ones; the method was immunoSEQ multiplex PCR. This table has nearly 200,000 clones, about 89% appearing once. The material sequenced was blood. Receptors originate from a man younger than 45 in good health.

This chain joins TRBV5-1 and TRBJ1-6; D gene uncertain. V lost 2 bases and J lost 14, with 29 bases in between. The CDR3 extends over 18 amino acids. Looked up from germline, CDR1 is SGHRS and CDR2 is YFSETQ. In DNA, the CDR3 is TGCGCCAGCAGCTTCGGAACGCGCGGAACCGCAGGTGGTGGGTCCCTCCACTTT. Its protein is CASSFGTRGTAGGGSLHF.

The chain links TRBV21-1 to TRBJ1-5; TRBD1 was called by the table and not checked on the DNA. TRBV21-1 represents a pseudogene. The CDR3 runs 14 residues. The CDR3 is CASSSPGGFQPQHF. In DNA, the CDR3 is TGTGCCAGCAGCAGCCCAGGGGGCTTTCAGCCCCAGCATTTT.